The sequence of this T cell receptor (beta chain) was determined in a study of patients and donors after allogeneic stem cell transplantation. Each CDR3 protein gets one entry after TCRdb re-called the RT-PCR reads with MiXCR. This sample carries tens of thousands of distinct CDR3 sequences, 40% to 60% of them seen once, and the ten largest clones take 50% to 75%. V was cut by 8 bases and J by 3 bases, with 17 bases left in between. The CDR3 runs 15 residues. Germline assignment: CDR1 MDHEN and CDR2 SYDVKM. This TCR derives from a human donor who was either an allogeneic HSCT recipient or a stem cell or donor lymphocyte infusion donor (not recorded which). It is not recorded whose cells these are; they may come from a transplant donor. Sequencing was performed on blood, either unsorted or a sorted T cell fraction (not recorded which). V is TRBV28 and J is TRBJ1-3, with D hard to call. The CDR3 loop is CASRPGGEGGNTIYF. The CDR3 bases are TGTGCCAGCCGCCCAGGCGGGGAAGGTGGAAACACCATATATTTT.